Listed below are T cell receptor beta chains from one sample, sequenced in a study of blood T cells in healthy people across ages. Using its own MiXCR run on the 5' RACE reads, TCRdb lists one record per CDR3 protein. The sample carries about 760,000 distinct CDR3 sequences, 20% to 30% recorded once. These same records also appear under a second study, on T cells of mothers and their children.

Sequenced material: blood. These receptors originate from a boy aged 10-17 years in good health. Each CDR3 is given with its conserved first and last residue. The order of the fields is J gene, V gene, CDR3 protein.

J: TRBJ1-4
V: TRBV15
CDR3: CATSRVGVGDRVFPNEKLFF

J: TRBJ2-1
V: TRBV6-1
CDR3: CASNRQGAHNEQFF

J: TRBJ1-4
V: TRBV7-9
CDR3: CASSYRPEGEKLFF

J: TRBJ2-2
V: TRBV9
CDR3: CASSEGSRDIANTGELFF

J: TRBJ2-1
V: TRBV4-2
CDR3: CASSSRNDSYNEQFF

J: TRBJ2-7
V: TRBV2
CDR3: CASCPGPNFEQYF

J: TRBJ1-1
V: TRBV6-6
CDR3: CASQMSSSTEAFF

J: TRBJ2-5
V: TRBV20-1
CDR3: CSASNILAGYQETQYF

J: TRBJ2-1
V: TRBV7-2
CDR3: CASSPLGLSGGQFF

J: TRBJ2-1
V: TRBV28
CDR3: CASLGEGLFFNSYNEQFF

J: TRBJ1-3
V: TRBV7-8
CDR3: CASSLLMSGQRNTIYF

J: TRBJ1-2
V: TRBV2
CDR3: CASSEEGTARYGYTF

J: -
V: TRBV6-1
CDR3: CATSRDRYYEQYF

J: TRBJ1-6
V: TRBV9
CDR3: CASSVALSASPLHF

J: TRBJ1-1
V: TRBV3-1
CDR3: CASSRETGGRTEAFF

J: TRBJ2-1
V: TRBV12-3/TRBV12-4
CDR3: CASRGRGGYNVQFF

J: TRBJ2-7
V: TRBV20-1
CDR3: CSASPIDRPSYEQYF

J: TRBJ1-2
V: TRBV2
CDR3: CASRPQGAGGYTF